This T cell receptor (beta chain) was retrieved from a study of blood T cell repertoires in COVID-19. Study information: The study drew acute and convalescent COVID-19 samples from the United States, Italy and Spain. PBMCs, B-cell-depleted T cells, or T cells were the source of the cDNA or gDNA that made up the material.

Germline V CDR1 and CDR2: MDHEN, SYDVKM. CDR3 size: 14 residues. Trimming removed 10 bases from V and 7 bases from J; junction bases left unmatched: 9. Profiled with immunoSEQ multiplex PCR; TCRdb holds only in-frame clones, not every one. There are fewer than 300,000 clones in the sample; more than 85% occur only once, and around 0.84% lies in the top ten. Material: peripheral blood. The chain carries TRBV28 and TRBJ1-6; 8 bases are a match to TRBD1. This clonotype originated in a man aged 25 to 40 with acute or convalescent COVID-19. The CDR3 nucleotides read TGTGCCACCCTAAGGGACAGGACCAATTCACCCCTCCACTTT. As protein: CATLRDRTNSPLHF.